The 5 T cell receptor beta chains listed next were all sequenced from one sample in a study of blood T cells in healthy people across ages. Then a second PCR, running roughly 7 to 11 cycles, was carried out with a sample-barcoded 5' primer and a J-beta primer mix. TCRdb independently ran MiXCR on the 5' RACE reads; one entry per CDR3 protein. Of about a million distinct CDR3 sequences in the sample, roughly 51% were seen once. Source material: blood. The receptors here all came from a woman aged 55-70 years in good health.

Remarks on this clonotype: The junction departs from the called germline gene at one end, perhaps through a read error. The chain employs TRBV7-8 and TRBJ2-7, with unresolved D. This CDR3 is built from 14 residues. The V gene's germline CDR1 is SGHVS and CDR2 FQNEAQ. The CDR3 region is CASSLVGAAYEQYF. CDR3 in DNA: TGTGCCAGCAGCTTAGTAGGCGCTGCCTATGAGCAGTACTTC.

This chain connects TRBV12-3 or TRBV12-4 to TRBJ2-6; D not certain. This CDR3 is 16 amino acids long. V was clipped by 3 bases and J by 1 base, with 10 bases between them. The CDR3 DNA reads TGTGCCAGCAGTTTCGGCCTTGGGTCTGGGGCCAACGTCCTGACTTTC. Translating gives CASSFGLGSGANVLTF.

J is TRBJ2-7 and V is TRBV4-3; perhaps TRBD2 as D (5 bases). V gave up 0 bases and J gave up 6 bases, with 15 bases separating them. This CDR3 contains 15 residues. The germline CDR1 and CDR2 sequences are LGHNA and YSLEER. DNA of the CDR3: TGCGCCAGCAGCCAAGATCTGAGGGCGCTTGGCGAGCAGTACTTC. It encodes CASSQDLRALGEQYF.

A few counts support this clonotype. The chain couples TRBV7-2 to TRBJ2-3; D is unclear. Trimming removed 2 bases at V and 2 bases at J, with 8 bases between. Germline assignment: CDR1 SGHTA and CDR2 FQGNSA. The CDR3 has 14 amino acids. The CDR3 loop is CASSLRQTTDTQYF. CDR3 nucleotide sequence: TGTGCCAGCAGCTTACGGCAGACCACAGATACGCAGTATTTT.

V gene TRBV5-5 combines with J gene TRBJ2-5; 8 bases line up with TRBD2. From germline, CDR1 is SGHKS and CDR2 YYEKEE (reference sequence). J gave up 4 bases and V 0 bases, and 5 bases lay outside the gene matches. The CDR3 has 15 residues. CDR3 nucleotides: TGTGCCAGCAGCTTGGTCGGGAGGGGAGGAGAGACCCAGTACTTC. It specifies CASSLVGRGGETQYF.